The T cell receptor (beta chain) under discussion was sequenced for a study of blood T cell repertoires in COVID-19. Method: immunoSEQ multiplex PCR; TCRdb's copy keeps in-frame clones and lacks some. The repertoire consists of roughly 250,000 clones, with 65% to 90% occurring once and the leading ten covering 4.5% to 6%. The V end was cut by 6 bases, the J end by 6 bases, with 10 bases between. CDR1 is MNHNY and CDR2 is SVGAGI in the germline V gene (reference sequence). CDR3 length equals 12 residues. The sequence derives from a woman of 80 years or more with active or convalescent COVID-19. The sample taken for sequencing was peripheral blood. The genes are TRBV6-6 and TRBJ2-3; weak D call: TRBD2 (5 bases). The CDR3 nucleotides read TGTGCCAGCAGCACCCCGGGGGATACGCAGTATTTT. It specifies CASSTPGDTQYF.